What follows are 17 T cell receptor beta chains derived from one specimen sequenced in a study of neurological immune-mediated disorders. In TCRdb, the 5' RACE reads were re-called with MiXCR into one record per CDR3 protein. The sample includes 14,000 or so distinct CDR3 sequences, roughly 13% seen only once; the top ten take 35% to 45%. Sequenced material: CD8+ T cells from blood. These receptors all come from a female donor with HTLV-1-associated myelopathy (HAM/TSP).

This clonotype was counted many times. The CDR3 is CASSSTTGGFNEQFF. DNA of the CDR3: TGTGCCAGCAGCTCGACGACCGGGGGCTTCAATGAGCAGTTCTTC. The chain combines TRBV7-3 with TRBJ2-1, with D perhaps assigned TRBD1 or TRBD2 (6 bases each). V lost 4 bases and J lost 6, with 16 bases in between. From germline, CDR1 is SGHTA and CDR2 FQGTGA. The CDR3 length is 15 residues.

This clonotype was seen at least ten times. V gene TRBV7-9 combines with J gene TRBJ2-2, with 7 bases matching TRBD2. The CDR3 runs to 17 residues. J lost 6 bases, V lost 5 bases, and 15 bases had no gene match. The germline gives CDR1 SEHNR, CDR2 FQNEAQ (reference sequence). This CDR3 is CASSTPESRAGSGELFF. The CDR3 DNA reads as TGTGCCAGCAGCACCCCCGAATCAAGAGCGGGGTCCGGGGAGCTGTTTTTT. Full variable domain (outside the CDR3, taken from reference TRBV7-9 and TRBJ2-2): DTGVSQNPRHKITKRGQNVTFRCDPISEHNRLYWYRQTLGQGPEFLTYFQNEAQLEKSRLLSDRFSAERPKGSFSTLEIQRTEQGDSAMYLCASSTPESRAGSGELFFGEGSRLTVL.

This clonotype was seen many times. The chain employs TRBV5-6 and TRBJ1-5; 8 bases agree with TRBD1. Losses at the gene ends were 4 bases for V and 10 bases for J; bases not matched to a gene: 4. Germline CDR1 is SGHDT and CDR2 is YYEEEE. The CDR3 is 12 residues long. This chain's CDR3 is CASSVGQGPQHF. CDR3 bases: TGTGCCAGCAGCGTCGGACAGGGACCCCAGCATTTT.

Ten or more counts support this clonotype. The rearrangement joins TRBV12-3 or TRBV12-4 to TRBJ2-2, with no clear D. V was shortened by 3 bases and J by 5 bases, with 10 bases between the two germline ends. The CDR3 sequence is 14 residues long. CDR3 protein: CASSLYLGTGELFF. The DNA for the CDR3 is TGTGCCAGCAGTTTGTATTTGGGTACCGGGGAGCTGTTTTTT.

This clonotype was seen at least ten times. The V call is TRBV4-1, the J call TRBJ1-5; no definite D call. The germline CDR1 and CDR2 sequences are MGHRA and YSYEKL. V lost 3 bases and J lost 7, with 10 bases in between. The CDR3 consists of 13 residues. The DNA of the CDR3 is TGCGCCAGCAGCCAGGAGCCTTTCCAGCCCCAGCATTTT. Encoded protein: CASSQEPFQPQHF.

This clonotype was detected ten times or more. This chain uses TRBV5-1 with TRBJ2-1; no clear D gene. The V and J ends lost 0 bases and 8 bases respectively, with 3 bases between them. Germline V lookup: CDR1 SGHRS, CDR2 YFSETQ. The CDR3 has 11 amino acids. The CDR3 is CASSLAHEQFF. CDR3 in DNA: TGCGCCAGCAGCTTGGCCCATGAGCAGTTCTTC.

The V and J genes are TRBV6-5 and TRBJ1-1; TRBD1 agrees at 7 bases. The CDR3 is made up of 16 amino acids. Germline trimming cut 2 bases from V and 1 base from J; bases unmatched to any gene: 7. CDR1 MNHEY and CDR2 SVGAGI come from the germline V gene. As DNA, the CDR3 is TGTGCCAGCAGTTACACCTCCGGGACAGCGAACACTGAAGCTTTCTTT. This sequence encodes CASSYTSGTANTEAFF.

Ten or more counts support this clonotype. The chain employs TRBV10-2 and TRBJ2-1, with 9 bases fitting TRBD2. This CDR3 contains 15 residues. V was pared by 3 bases and J by 5 bases, with 5 bases of the junction left unmatched. Germline-derived CDR1 and CDR2 are WSHSY and SAAADI. The CDR3 is CASSDSLAGDNEQFF. The CDR3 nucleotides read TGCGCCAGCAGTGACTCACTAGCGGGTGACAATGAGCAGTTCTTC.

This clonotype was seen ten or more times. The genes are TRBV5-4 and TRBJ1-1; D unclear. CDR3 length equals 16 residues. Germline V lookup: CDR1 SGHNT, CDR2 YYREEE (reference sequence). The germline V and J ends were trimmed by 2 bases and 3 bases, with 17 bases remaining between them. CDR3 loop: CASSLGEPTAYTEAFF. CDR3 bases: TGTGCCAGCAGCTTAGGAGAACCGACGGCGTACACTGAAGCTTTCTTT.

The chain carries TRBV10-3 and TRBJ1-1, with D unclear. This CDR3 has 14 amino acids. CDR1 is ENHRY and CDR2 is SYGVKD in the germline V gene. The V end was cut by 7 bases, the J end by 5 bases, with 17 bases between. The CDR3 DNA follows: TGTGCCATCATGGTGTCTGGGAAGGGTACTGAAGCTTTCTTT. Amino acid sequence: CAIMVSGKGTEAFF.

Notes on this clonotype: A read error may produce the germline difference seen at one junction end. The J gene is TRBJ2-7, the V gene TRBV6-5; the D gene is possibly TRBD2 (5 bases). Germline lookup yields CDR1 MNHEY and CDR2 SVGAGI. The CDR3 has 13 residues. CDR3 DNA: TGTACCAGCAGTTACTCGCCAGGACTTGAGCAGTACTTC. Translating gives CTSSYSPGLEQYF.

The sample holds one count of this clonotype. Compared with germline, one end of the junction differs, possibly owing to a read error. The chain uses TRBV28 and TRBJ2-1; D is possibly TRBD1 (6 bases). The CDR3 length is 14 residues. The germline V gene has CDR1 MDHEN and CDR2 SYDVKM. CDR3 nucleotide sequence: TGTGCCAGCAGTTTTGGGAAAAGGGACAATGAGAAGTTCTTC. Protein sequence: CASSFGKRDNEKFF.

This clonotype has a count of ten or more. This sequence joins TRBV12-3 or TRBV12-4 and TRBJ2-1, with 10 bases aligning to TRBD2. The V and J ends lost 4 bases and 6 bases, in that order; junction bases with no gene match: 6. CDR3 size: 15 residues. The CDR3 sequence is CASSYSGRNVNEQFF. The CDR3 bases are TGTGCCAGCAGTTATAGCGGGAGGAACGTCAATGAGCAGTTCTTC.

This clonotype was recorded at least ten times. V and J are TRBV7-6 and TRBJ2-3; D is unclear. CDR1 is SGHVS and CDR2 is FNYEAQ in the germline V gene. V was cut by 0 bases and J by 0 bases, with 7 bases left in between. The CDR3 totals 15 residues. The CDR3 DNA sequence: TGTGCCAGCAGCTTAGCGGGAACTAGCACAGATACGCAGTATTTT. Translating gives CASSLAGTSTDTQYF.

This sequence joins TRBV27 and TRBJ2-7; 7 bases map to TRBD1. CDR1 and CDR2 (germline): MNHEY, SMNVEV (reference sequence). The ends lost 4 bases at V and 2 bases at J; junction bases unmatched: 8. This CDR3 contains 15 residues. CDR3 sequence (DNA): TGTGCCAGCAGTTCACAAACCAGGGGGACCTACGAGCAGTACTTC. It yields the protein CASSSQTRGTYEQYF.

This clonotype has at least ten counts. This chain connects TRBV3-1 to TRBJ2-5; D uncertain. The CDR3 is made up of 15 amino acids. With 1 base removed from V and 2 bases from J, the gap between germline ends came to 11 bases. Germline CDR1 LGHDT, CDR2 YNNKEL (reference sequence). CDR3 DNA sequence: TGTGCCAGCAGCCAAGGGGTAGGAGCTCAAGAGACCCAGTACTTC. Protein: CASSQGVGAQETQYF.

The V gene is TRBV5-5, the J gene TRBJ1-1, with TRBD1 matching 8 bases. Germline lookup yields CDR1 SGHKS and CDR2 YYEKEE (reference sequence). Trimming removed 2 bases from V and 4 bases from J; junction bases left unmatched: 4. CDR3 length: 14 residues. The chain's CDR3 is CASSLQGVTTEAFF. The CDR3 coding sequence is TGTGCCAGCAGCTTACAGGGGGTGACCACTGAAGCTTTCTTT.